The 11 T cell receptor beta chains reported below all come from one sample, sequenced in a study of T cells in Graves' hyperthyroidism and ophthalmopathy. It was RNA transcripts that yielded the amplified TCR beta CDR3 regions. In the first-round RT-PCR of the TCR CDR3, the HTBI primer set was used. TCRdb re-called the multiplex PCR reads through MiXCR, storing one row per CDR3 protein. The sample consists of under 800,000 distinct CDR3 sequences, less than 15% of them appearing once. Material for sequencing was blood. The source is a woman aged 18 to 35 with Graves' hyperthyroidism.

This clonotype was seen at least ten times. The V and J genes are TRBV6-2 or TRBV6-3 and TRBJ2-4, with 10 bases identical to TRBD1. Germline V gene sequence: CDR1 MNHEY, CDR2 SVGEGT. After removal of 6 bases from V and 3 bases from J, the junction contained 5 bases not matched to a gene. CDR3 length equals 15 residues. CDR3: CASSPGQGIKNIQYF. CDR3 DNA: TGTGCCAGCAGCCCGGGACAGGGGATCAAAAACATTCAGTACTTC.

This chain joins TRBV7-3 and TRBJ2-2; D ambiguous. The CDR3 runs 13 residues. CDR1 is SGHTA, CDR2 FQGTGA, per germline. V was cut by 8 bases and J by 6 bases, with 13 bases left in between. The CDR3 DNA is TGTGCCAGCTCGAGGAAGGGTCCCGGGGAGCTGTTTTTT. It encodes CASSRKGPGELFF.

This clonotype showed up just a few times. This chain uses TRBV19 with TRBJ2-1; 13 bases align to TRBD2. The V gene's germline CDR1 is LNHDA and CDR2 SQIVND (reference sequence). V was pared by 5 bases and J by 8 bases, with 9 bases of the junction left unmatched. The CDR3 consists of 16 residues. DNA for the CDR3: TGTGCCAGTAGTTCCGGGACTAGCGGGAAGATTGATGAGCAGTTCTTC. Its translation is CASSSGTSGKIDEQFF. Drawing the rest from reference TRBV19 and TRBJ2-1, the complete variable domain is DGGITQSPKYLFRKEGQNVTLSCEQNLNHDAMYWYRQDPGQGLRLIYYSQIVNDFQKGDIAEGYSVSREKKESFPLTVTSAQKNPTAFYLCASSSGTSGKIDEQFFGPGTRLTVL.

At least ten counts were recorded for this clonotype. The chain uses TRBV6-2 or TRBV6-3 and TRBJ1-1; D remains unclear. V dropped 6 bases and J dropped 5 bases, with 16 bases sitting between them. This CDR3 has 14 residues. The V gene's germline CDR1 is MNHEY and CDR2 SVGEGT. Here the CDR3 reads CASRLRGQSTEAFF. Here the CDR3 DNA reads TGTGCCAGCAGATTGAGAGGCCAGTCGACTGAAGCTTTCTTT.

This rearrangement joins TRBV29-1 to TRBJ2-3; D ambiguous. Germline CDR1 and CDR2: SQVTM and ANQGSEA. V was pared by 7 bases and J by 4 bases, with 12 bases between. This CDR3 region has 12 residues. CDR3 bases: TGCAGCGCAGAGACTTATTCAGATACGCAGTATTTT. It codes for CSAETYSDTQYF.

This clonotype was seen a handful of times. This rearrangement joins TRBV28 to TRBJ2-1, with TRBD1 identical over 8 bases. Germline values: CDR1 MDHEN, CDR2 SYDVKM. V lost 6 bases and J lost 4; bases outside the gene matches: 8. The length of the CDR3 is 15 residues. CDR3 amino acids: CASRQPQGAYNEQFF. The DNA for the CDR3 is TGTGCCAGCAGACAACCCCAGGGGGCGTACAATGAGCAGTTCTTC.

This clonotype showed up many times. The J gene is TRBJ2-4, the V gene TRBV28, with a possible D match to TRBD2 (7 bases). Germline-derived CDR1 and CDR2 are MDHEN and SYDVKM. The CDR3 spans 15 residues. Trimming pared 5 bases from V and 1 base from J, leaving 12 bases between. This chain's CDR3 is CASSREGGAKNIQYF. Here the CDR3 DNA reads TGTGCCAGCAGTCGAGAGGGGGGGGCCAAAAACATTCAGTACTTC. Using reference TRBV28 and TRBJ2-4 for the parts outside the CDR3, the full variable domain is DVKVTQSSRYLVKRTGEKVFLECVQDMDHENMFWYRQDPGLGLRLIYFSYDVKMKEKGDIPEGYSVSREKKERFSLILESASTNQTSMYLCASSREGGAKNIQYFGAGTRLSVL.

This chain joins TRBV6-4 and TRBJ2-4; D unresolved. Germline V gene sequence: CDR1 MRHNA, CDR2 SNTAGT. This CDR3 contains 10 residues. V was cut by 6 bases and J by 4 bases, with 1 base left in between. CDR3 bases: TGTGCCAGCAGGAAAAACATTCAGTACTTC. It is translated as CASRKNIQYF.

The sample holds many counts of this clonotype. DNA for the CDR3: TGTGCCAGCAGCTTAATCCCGGGACTAGCCCCAGAGACCCAGTACTTC. It specifies CASSLIPGLAPETQYF. The chain joins TRBV7-9 to TRBJ2-5; TRBD2 matches at 9 bases. CDR3 size: 16 residues. CDR1 SEHNR and CDR2 FQNEAQ come from the germline V gene (reference sequence). V was pared by 2 bases and J by 4 bases, with 8 bases of the junction left unmatched.

Comment on this clonotype: The junction shows a germline mismatch at one end, possibly a read error. The chain links TRBV18 to TRBJ1-2, with D hard to call. CDR1 and CDR2 (germline): KGHSH, LQKENI. The CDR3 is 13 amino acids. The CDR3 nucleotides read TGTGCCAGCTCTCCACTGGGATTTAGTGGCTACACCTTC. This gives the protein CASSPLGFSGYTF.

This clonotype occurred a few times. This chain uses TRBV2 with TRBJ1-5; no clear D. CDR1 is SNHLY and CDR2 is FYNNEI in the germline V gene. The CDR3 has 13 amino acids. Trimming took 2 bases from V and 7 from J, leaving 9 bases between them. CDR3: CASSETAGQPQHF. The CDR3 DNA reads TGTGCCAGCAGTGAAACTGCGGGGCAGCCCCAGCATTTT.